Included here is one TCR beta chain sequence, with context. Its antigen remains unidentified. The data were obtained in a study of T cell responses to AZD1222 COVID-19 vaccine. This table comes from immunoSEQ multiplex PCR, and its TCRdb copy is limited to in-frame clones, with some not included. Among tens of thousands of clones, 70% to 90% were seen once, and the ten largest hold less than 5%. Overall study findings and caveats: Spike was spanned by vaccine-associated CD4 TCRs, with dominance at 160-218 and 743-854. Close to half of spike-specific TCRs reportedly recognize unmutated variant regions. Every sample of the repertoires postdated the peak T cell response. Spike-specific TCR breadth rose after two AZD1222 doses, and depth rose as well.

The CDR3 covers 17 residues. This receptor was taken from an adult in good health. The chain recombines TRBV21-1 with TRBJ2-1. TRBV21-1 is a known pseudogene. The starting material was peripheral blood, obtained on day 0 of AZD1222 vaccination. CDR3: CASSAQPPDEGHNEQFF. CDR3 bases: TGTGCCAGCAGCGCACAACCCCCGGACGAAGGGCACAATGAGCAGTTCTTC.